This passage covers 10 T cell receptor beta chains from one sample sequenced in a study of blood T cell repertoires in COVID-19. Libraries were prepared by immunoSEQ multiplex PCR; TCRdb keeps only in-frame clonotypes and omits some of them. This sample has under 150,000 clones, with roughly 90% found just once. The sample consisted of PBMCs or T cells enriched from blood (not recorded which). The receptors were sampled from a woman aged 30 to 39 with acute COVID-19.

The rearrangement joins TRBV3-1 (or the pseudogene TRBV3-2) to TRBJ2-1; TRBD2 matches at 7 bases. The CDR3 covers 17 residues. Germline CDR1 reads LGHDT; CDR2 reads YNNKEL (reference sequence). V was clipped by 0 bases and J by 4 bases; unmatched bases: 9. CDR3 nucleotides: TGTGCCAGCAGCCAAGATTTGGAAGCGGGACTATACAATGAGCAGTTCTTC. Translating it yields CASSQDLEAGLYNEQFF.

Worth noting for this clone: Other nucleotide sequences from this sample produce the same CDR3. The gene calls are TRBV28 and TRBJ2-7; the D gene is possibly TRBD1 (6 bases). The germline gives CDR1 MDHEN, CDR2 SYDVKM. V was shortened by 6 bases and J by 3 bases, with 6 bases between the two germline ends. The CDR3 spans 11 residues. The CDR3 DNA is TGTGCCAGCAGCAGGGGCTACGAGCAGTACTTC. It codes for CASSRGYEQYF.

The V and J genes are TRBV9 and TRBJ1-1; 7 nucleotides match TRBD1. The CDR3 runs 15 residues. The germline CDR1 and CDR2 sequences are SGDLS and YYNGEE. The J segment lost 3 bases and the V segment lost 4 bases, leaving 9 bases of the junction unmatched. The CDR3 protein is CASSKRTGMDTEAFF. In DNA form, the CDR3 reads TGTGCCAGCAGCAAACGGACAGGTATGGACACTGAAGCTTTCTTT. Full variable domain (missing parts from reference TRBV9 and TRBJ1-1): DSGVTQTPKHLITATGQRVTLRCSPRSGDLSVYWYQQSLDQGLQFLIQYYNGEERAKGNILERFSAQQFPDLHSELNLSSLELGDSALYFCASSKRTGMDTEAFFGQGTRLTVV.

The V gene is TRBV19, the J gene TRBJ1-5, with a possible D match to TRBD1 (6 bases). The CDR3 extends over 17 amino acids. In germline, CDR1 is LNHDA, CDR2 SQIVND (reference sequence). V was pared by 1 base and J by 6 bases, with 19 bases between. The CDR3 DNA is TGTGCCAGTAGTATAGCGGGAACCCGGGGGGCAGGTCAGCCCCAGCATTTT. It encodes CASSIAGTRGAGQPQHF.

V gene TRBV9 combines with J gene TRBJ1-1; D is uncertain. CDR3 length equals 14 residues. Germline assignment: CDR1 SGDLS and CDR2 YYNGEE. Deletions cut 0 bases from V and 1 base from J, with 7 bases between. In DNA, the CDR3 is TGTGCCAGCAGCGTAGAGGGAGGGAACACTGAAGCTTTCTTT. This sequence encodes CASSVEGGNTEAFF.

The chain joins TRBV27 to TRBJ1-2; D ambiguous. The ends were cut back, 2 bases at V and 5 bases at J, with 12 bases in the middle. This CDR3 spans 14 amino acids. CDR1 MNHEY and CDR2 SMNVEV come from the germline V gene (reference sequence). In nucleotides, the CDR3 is TGTGCCAGCAGTTTAGGCGGGATCCCTTATGGCTACACCTTC. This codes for CASSLGGIPYGYTF.

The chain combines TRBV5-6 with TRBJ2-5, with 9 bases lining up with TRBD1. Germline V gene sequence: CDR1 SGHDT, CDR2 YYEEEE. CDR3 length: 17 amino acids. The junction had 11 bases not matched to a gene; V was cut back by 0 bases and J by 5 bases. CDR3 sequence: CASSLGGTGSFVETQYF. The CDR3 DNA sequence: TGTGCCAGCAGCTTGGGTGGGACAGGGTCTTTCGTGGAGACCCAGTACTTC.

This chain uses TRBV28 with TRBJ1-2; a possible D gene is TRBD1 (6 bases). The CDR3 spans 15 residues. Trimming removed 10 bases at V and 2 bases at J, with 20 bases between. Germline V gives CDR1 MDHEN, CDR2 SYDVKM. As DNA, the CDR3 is TGTGCCACCGAGGTGCGGGGGGGCCCCAACTATGGCTACACCTTC. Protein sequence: CATEVRGGPNYGYTF.

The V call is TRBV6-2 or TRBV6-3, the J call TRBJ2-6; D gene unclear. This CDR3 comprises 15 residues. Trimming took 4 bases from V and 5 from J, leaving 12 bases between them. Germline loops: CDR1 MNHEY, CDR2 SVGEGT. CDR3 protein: CASSSDITRANVLTF. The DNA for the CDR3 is TGTGCCAGCAGTTCCGACATTACAAGGGCCAACGTCCTGACTTTC.

The CDR3 DNA reads TGTGCCAGCACCAAGAGTGGAACTAGCGAAGAGACCCAGTACTTC. As protein: CASTKSGTSEETQYF. The rearrangement links TRBV7-6 to TRBJ2-5; 7 bases map to TRBD2. The CDR3 extends over 15 amino acids. CDR1 and CDR2 (germline): SGHVS, FNYEAQ. J lost 3 bases, V lost 7 bases, and 11 bases had no gene match. Variable domain in full (rest from reference TRBV7-6 and TRBJ2-5): GAGVSQSPRYKVTKRGQDVALRCDPISGHVSLYWYRQALGQGPEFLTYFNYEAQQDKSGLPNDRFSAERPEGSISTLTIQRTEQRDSAMYRCASTKSGTSEETQYFGPGTRLLVL.